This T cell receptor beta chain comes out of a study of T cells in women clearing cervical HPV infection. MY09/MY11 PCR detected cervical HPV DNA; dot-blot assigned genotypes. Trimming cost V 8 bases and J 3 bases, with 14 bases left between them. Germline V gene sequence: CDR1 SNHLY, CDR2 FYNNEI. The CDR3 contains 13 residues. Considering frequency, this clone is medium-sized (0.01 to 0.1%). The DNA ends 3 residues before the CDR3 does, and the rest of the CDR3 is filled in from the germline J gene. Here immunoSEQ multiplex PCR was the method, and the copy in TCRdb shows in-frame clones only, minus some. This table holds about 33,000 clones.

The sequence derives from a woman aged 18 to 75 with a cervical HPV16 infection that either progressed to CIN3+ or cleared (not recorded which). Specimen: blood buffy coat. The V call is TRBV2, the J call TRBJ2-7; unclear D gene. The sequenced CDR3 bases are TGTGCCAGCGTGGGCACTTTTTTCTACGAG. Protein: CASVGTFFYE. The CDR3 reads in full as CASVGTFFYEQYF.